The 32 T cell receptor beta chains reported below all come from one sample, sequenced in a study of T cell changes during pregnancy in multiple sclerosis. Using immunoSEQ multiplex PCR, the repertoire was profiled, and TCRdb retains in-frame clones only, with some absent. Found here are 100,000 or so clones, around 94% of them singletons; the top ten hold under 2%. The material sequenced was peripheral blood, taken after pregnancy. These receptors were taken from a female donor in good health, enrolled as a control in a pregnancy study.

The V and J genes are TRBV2 and TRBJ2-5; no clear D. This CDR3 region has 12 residues. CDR1 and CDR2 from the germline V gene are SNHLY and FYNNEI. Trimming removed 4 bases from V and 5 bases from J, with 8 bases in between. CDR3 loop: CASSAFGETQYF. The CDR3 DNA reads TGTGCCAGCAGTGCCTTCGGGGAGACCCAGTACTTC.

The genes are TRBV19 and TRBJ1-5, with D perhaps matching TRBD1 (5 bases). The CDR3 extends over 16 amino acids. Trimming took 2 bases from V and 0 from J, leaving 11 bases between them. CDR1 and CDR2 from the germline V gene are LNHDA and SQIVND (reference sequence). CDR3 bases: TGTGCCAGTAGTATATCAACCGACAGTAGCAATCAGCCCCAGCATTTT. This codes for CASSISTDSSNQPQHF.

The chain has TRBV5-5 and TRBJ1-1; D remains unclear. V shed 5 bases and J shed 0 bases, with 14 bases lying between them. Germline V gives CDR1 SGHKS, CDR2 YYEKEE (reference sequence). The CDR3 consists of 15 residues. The DNA for the CDR3 is TGTGCCAGCAGTTGGGAGGGCGGGGTGAACACTGAAGCTTTCTTT. Translation gives CASSWEGGVNTEAFF.

The genes are TRBV5-1 and TRBJ2-3, with 7 bases lining up with TRBD1. There are 13 residues in the CDR3. Germline V gene sequence: CDR1 SGHRS, CDR2 YFSETQ. V was pared by 0 bases and J by 8 bases, with 3 bases of the junction left unmatched. The CDR3 sequence is CASSLETGSTQYF. CDR3 in DNA: TGCGCCAGCAGCTTGGAGACAGGGTCTACGCAGTATTTT.

This clone has a handful of counts. The chain joins TRBV6-4 to TRBJ2-2; TRBD1 is a possible D gene (5 bases). V was pared by 0 bases and J by 3 bases, with 8 bases between. The CDR3 runs 15 residues. Per germline, CDR1 MRHNA and CDR2 SNTAGT. The CDR3 loop is CASSDSLGDTGELFF. In DNA, the CDR3 is TGTGCCAGCAGTGACTCTCTAGGGGACACCGGGGAGCTGTTTTTT.

The chain has TRBV4-2 and TRBJ2-1; D unclear. Deletions cut 0 bases from V and 6 bases from J, with 9 bases between. From germline, CDR1 is LGHNA and CDR2 YNFKEQ. The CDR3 runs to 14 residues. The CDR3: CASSQERQGNEQFF. DNA for the CDR3: TGTGCCAGCAGCCAAGAGAGGCAAGGCAATGAGCAGTTCTTC.

In DNA, the CDR3 is TGTGCCAGCAGCCTAGTGGCTAGCGGGAGGGCCCGAGTTAACACAGATACGCAGTATTTT. It is translated as CASSLVASGRARVNTDTQYF. This chain uses TRBV27 with TRBJ2-3; 12 nucleotides align to TRBD2. V was pared by 6 bases and J by 2 bases, with 18 bases of the junction left unmatched. Germline V lookup: CDR1 MNHEY, CDR2 SMNVEV (reference sequence). The CDR3 totals 20 residues.

The chain couples TRBV28 to TRBJ2-3, with TRBD2 matching 11 bases. This CDR3 has 16 residues. The junction had 3 bases not matched to a gene; V was cut back by 2 bases and J by 2 bases. CDR1 MDHEN and CDR2 SYDVKM come from the germline V gene. CDR3 amino acids: CASSLRLAGITDTQYF. CDR3 sequence (DNA): TGTGCCAGCAGTTTAAGACTAGCGGGAATCACAGATACGCAGTATTTT.

The V gene is TRBV27, the J gene TRBJ2-5; the match to TRBD1 covers 7 bases. The CDR3 length is 13 residues. The germline gives CDR1 MNHEY, CDR2 SMNVEV (reference sequence). The J segment lost 1 base and the V segment lost 4 bases, leaving 0 bases of the junction unmatched. CDR3 loop: CASSWDSQETQYF. CDR3 DNA: TGTGCCAGCAGTTGGGACAGCCAAGAGACCCAGTACTTC.

V and J are TRBV7-8 and TRBJ2-5; possible D gene TRBD2, 5 bases. The germline V gene encodes CDR1 SGHVS and CDR2 FQNEAQ. The CDR3 totals 13 residues. Between the trimmed V and J ends, which lost 5 bases and 5 bases, there was a span of 12 bases. The DNA of the CDR3 is TGTGCCAGCAGCCGACGGGTAGCGGAGACCCAGTACTTC. Translated: CASSRRVAETQYF.

The gene calls are TRBV5-1 and TRBJ2-7, with 8 bases identical to TRBD1. The CDR3 covers 15 residues. J gave up 2 bases and V 0 bases, and 4 bases lay outside the gene matches. Looked up from germline, CDR1 is SGHRS and CDR2 is YFSETQ. As DNA, the CDR3 is TGCGCCAGCAGCTTGGACGGGACAGGACCCTACGAGCAGTACTTC. Protein: CASSLDGTGPYEQYF.

This chain joins TRBV27 and TRBJ2-7; D is perhaps TRBD2 (5 bases). The V and J ends lost 5 bases and 4 bases respectively, with 12 bases between them. The CDR3 sequence is 13 residues long. Per the germline V gene, CDR1 is MNHEY and CDR2 is SMNVEV (reference sequence). The CDR3 DNA reads as TGTGCCAGCAGTCCTGGTGGAGGTTACGAGCAGTACTTC. Protein product: CASSPGGGYEQYF.

This rearrangement joins TRBV4-2 to TRBJ2-5, with 7 nucleotides matching TRBD2. Unmatched junction bases numbered 9, after V lost 1 base and J lost 4 bases. Germline V CDR1 and CDR2: LGHNA, YNFKEQ. This CDR3 spans 16 amino acids. This chain's CDR3 is CASSQADRAGAETQYF. In DNA, the CDR3 is TGTGCCAGCAGCCAAGCCGACCGGGCGGGAGCAGAGACCCAGTACTTC.

The chain uses TRBV5-4 and TRBJ2-5, with TRBD2 identical over 9 bases. CDR1 and CDR2 from the germline V gene are SGHNT and YYREEE (reference sequence). This CDR3 has 14 residues. Trimming at V came to 0 bases and at J to 4 bases, leaving 1 base not matched to a gene. DNA of the CDR3: TGTGCCAGCAGCTTGGAACTAGCGGGAGAGACCCAGTACTTC. Its protein is CASSLELAGETQYF. The full variable domain, completed using reference TRBV5-4 and TRBJ2-5, is ETGVTQSPTHLIKTRGQQVTLRCSSQSGHNTVSWYQQALGQGPQFIFQYYREEENGRGNFPPRFSGLQFPNYSSELNVNALELDDSALYLCASSLELAGETQYFGPGTRLLVL.

This clone was detected once. V is TRBV4-1 and J is TRBJ2-7; weak D call: TRBD2 (6 bases). The CDR3 loop spans 14 amino acids. V gave up 1 base and J gave up 4 bases, with 11 bases separating them. Germline V gene data show CDR1 as MGHRA and CDR2 as YSYEKL. CDR3 residues: CASSQGVSGYEQYF. CDR3 coding DNA: TGCGCCAGCAGCCAAGGGGTTAGCGGTTACGAGCAGTACTTC.

The V and J genes are TRBV10-3 and TRBJ2-3; the match to TRBD2 covers 8 bases. V dropped 4 bases and J dropped 3; count of bases not matched to a gene: 6. This CDR3 is built from 15 residues. In germline, CDR1 is ENHRY, CDR2 SYGVKD. CDR3 amino acids: CAISAGTRGTDTQYF. For the CDR3, the DNA is TGTGCCATCAGTGCCGGGACTAGAGGGACAGATACGCAGTATTTT.

The V gene is TRBV5-1, the J gene TRBJ2-7; 7 bases map to TRBD1. The CDR3 is 16 amino acids. Germline V gene lookup returns CDR1 SGHRS and CDR2 YFSETQ. V lost 1 base to trimming and J lost 0 bases; unmatched junction nucleotides: 7. The CDR3 DNA follows: TGCGCCAGCAGCTTGACTCTGACAGGGAGCTCCTACGAGCAGTACTTC. Translated: CASSLTLTGSSYEQYF.

The table lists this clone with a count of one. This rearrangement joins TRBV28 to TRBJ2-1; 7 bases agree with TRBD1. Germline V gene lookup returns CDR1 MDHEN and CDR2 SYDVKM. This CDR3 is built from 15 residues. V dropped 7 bases and J dropped 2; count of bases not matched to a gene: 8. This CDR3 reads CASTTQGVTYNEQFF. Written as DNA, the CDR3 is TGTGCCAGCACCACCCAGGGGGTCACCTACAATGAGCAGTTCTTC.

The chain is built from TRBV6-4 and TRBJ2-7, with D unclear. Trimming removed 3 bases at V and 2 bases at J, with 14 bases between. Germline CDR1 MRHNA, CDR2 SNTAGT. The CDR3 has 15 amino acids. The CDR3 region has the DNA TGTGCCAGCAGTGAGTGGGCAGCTGAGACCTACGAGCAGTACTTC. This codes for CASSEWAAETYEQYF.

This clone was seen a few times. The V call is TRBV2, the J call TRBJ1-2; 9 bases agree with TRBD1. V shed 8 bases, J shed 5 bases, and the junction held 6 bases outside the gene matches. The CDR3 is 13 residues long. Germline assignment: CDR1 SNHLY and CDR2 FYNNEI. The CDR3: CASPGTGQYGYTF. CDR3 in DNA: TGTGCCAGCCCCGGGACAGGGCAATATGGCTACACCTTC.

This clone came up once. DNA of the CDR3: TGTGCCAGCAGCTTAAGGGGGCCTATTCCCGGGGAGCTGTTTTTT. It encodes CASSLRGPIPGELFF. This sequence joins TRBV11-2 and TRBJ2-2; TRBD1 matches 7 bases. V shed 2 bases, J shed 6 bases, and the junction held 6 bases outside the gene matches. From germline, CDR1 is SGHAT and CDR2 FQNNGV. The CDR3 runs 15 residues.

This sequence joins TRBV2 and TRBJ1-3; 8 bases match TRBD1. This CDR3 has 16 residues. V was clipped by 7 bases and J by 0 bases; unmatched bases: 8. Germline CDR1 SNHLY, CDR2 FYNNEI. CDR3 bases: TGTGCCAGCACTGCGGACAGGGCCTTCTCTGGAAACACCATATATTTT. This sequence encodes CASTADRAFSGNTIYF.

V gene TRBV6-5 combines with J gene TRBJ2-1, with D possibly being TRBD1 (6 bases). The CDR3 runs to 14 residues. Looked up from germline, CDR1 is MNHEY and CDR2 is SVGAGI. V shed 2 bases and J shed 6 bases, with 11 bases lying between them. The CDR3 DNA reads as TGTGCCAGCAGTTACCGAAACAGGGCCAATGAGCAGTTCTTC. Protein product: CASSYRNRANEQFF.

The V and J genes are TRBV7-2 and TRBJ2-1, with D possibly TRBD2 on 5 matching bases. Trimming pared 5 bases from V and 4 bases from J, leaving 15 bases between. The CDR3 totals 15 residues. Germline values: CDR1 SGHTA, CDR2 FQGNSA. CDR3 residues: CASSPRIRGYNEQFF. In DNA, the CDR3 is TGTGCCAGCAGCCCCCGGATTCGCGGGTACAATGAGCAGTTCTTC.

This clone was seen just once. V gene TRBV6-6 combines with J gene TRBJ1-1; TRBD1 matches 9 bases. J lost 4 bases, V lost 4 bases, and 7 bases had no gene match. CDR1 MNHNY and CDR2 SVGAGI come from the germline V gene (reference sequence). The CDR3 runs to 15 residues. The CDR3 bases are TGTGCCAGCAGTTCATTTGGGACAGGGACCACTGAAGCTTTCTTT. It is translated as CASSSFGTGTTEAFF.

The chain couples TRBV5-1 to TRBJ2-3; a possible D gene is TRBD1 (5 bases). The CDR3 contains 17 residues. The V end was cut by 0 bases, the J end by 0 bases, with 14 bases between. Germline V gene lookup returns CDR1 SGHRS and CDR2 YFSETQ. The CDR3 coding sequence is TGCGCCAGCAGCTTGGGGGCAGGGCAGCGAAGCACAGATACGCAGTATTTT. Translated: CASSLGAGQRSTDTQYF.

The CDR3 spells CASSRPTGATLNTEAFF. The CDR3 coding sequence is TGTGCCAGCAGCCGACCGACAGGGGCGACCTTGAACACTGAAGCTTTCTTT. The chain links TRBV4-2 to TRBJ1-1; 8 bases are a match to TRBD1. CDR1 is LGHNA and CDR2 is YNFKEQ in the germline V gene. This CDR3 has 17 residues. V gave up 4 bases and J gave up 0 bases; unmatched junction bases: 10.

The chain combines TRBV7-9 with TRBJ2-7; D gene uncertain. The CDR3 runs to 16 residues. Trimming removed 4 bases at V and 2 bases at J, with 18 bases between. Per the germline V gene, CDR1 is SEHNR and CDR2 is FQNEAQ (reference sequence). CDR3 residues: CASSSGYESRPYEQYF. Here the CDR3 DNA reads TGTGCCAGCAGCTCAGGTTACGAAAGTAGGCCCTACGAGCAGTACTTC.

The V and J genes are TRBV28 and TRBJ2-7; 7 nucleotides line up with TRBD1. After removal of 5 bases from V and 0 bases from J, the junction contained 7 bases not matched to a gene. The CDR3 consists of 15 residues. CDR1 is MDHEN and CDR2 is SYDVKM in the germline V gene. CDR3 coding DNA: TGTGCCAGCAGTCCCTCGACAGGGAACTCCTACGAGCAGTACTTC. Its protein product is CASSPSTGNSYEQYF.

The rearrangement joins TRBV27 to TRBJ2-1, with D unclear. This CDR3 has 14 residues. Germline loops: CDR1 MNHEY, CDR2 SMNVEV (reference sequence). Deletions cut 7 bases from V and 5 bases from J, with 15 bases between. The DNA of the CDR3 is TGTGCCAGCAAGAGGTCCCGCGTAGACAATGAGCAGTTCTTC. This translates into CASKRSRVDNEQFF.

The chain links TRBV10-3 to TRBJ1-1; D unresolved. Germline lookup yields CDR1 ENHRY and CDR2 SYGVKD. The CDR3 sequence is 15 residues long. Trimming stripped 2 bases from V and 1 base from J, with 11 bases between. The CDR3: CAISEGREGNTEAFF. CDR3 sequence (DNA): TGTGCCATCAGTGAGGGGCGGGAAGGGAACACTGAAGCTTTCTTT.

CDR3 amino acids: CASSYGTDYEQYF. The DNA for the CDR3 is TGTGCCAGCAGTTACGGGACAGACTACGAGCAGTACTTC. This rearrangement joins TRBV28 to TRBJ2-7; TRBD1 agrees at 7 bases. Looked up from germline, CDR1 is MDHEN and CDR2 is SYDVKM. Trimming at V came to 4 bases and at J to 3 bases, leaving 3 bases not matched to a gene. The CDR3 is made up of 13 amino acids.